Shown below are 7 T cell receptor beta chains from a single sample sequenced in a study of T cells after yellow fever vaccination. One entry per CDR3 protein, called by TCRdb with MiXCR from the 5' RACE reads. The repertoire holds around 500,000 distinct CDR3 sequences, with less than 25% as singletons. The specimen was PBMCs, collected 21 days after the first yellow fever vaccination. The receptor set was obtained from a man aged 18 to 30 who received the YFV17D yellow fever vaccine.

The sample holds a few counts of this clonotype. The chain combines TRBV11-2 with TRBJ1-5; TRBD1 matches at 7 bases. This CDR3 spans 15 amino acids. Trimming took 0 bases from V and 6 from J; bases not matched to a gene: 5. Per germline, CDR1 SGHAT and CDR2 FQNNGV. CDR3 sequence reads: CASSLDIAGGQPQHF. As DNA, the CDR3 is TGTGCCAGCAGCTTAGATATAGCAGGGGGTCAGCCCCAGCATTTT. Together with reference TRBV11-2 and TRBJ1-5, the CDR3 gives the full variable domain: EAGVAQSPRYKIIEKRQSVAFWCNPISGHATLYWYQQILGQGPKLLIQFQNNGVVDDSQLPKDRFSAERLKGVDSTLKIQPAKLEDSAVYLCASSLDIAGGQPQHFGDGTRLSIL.

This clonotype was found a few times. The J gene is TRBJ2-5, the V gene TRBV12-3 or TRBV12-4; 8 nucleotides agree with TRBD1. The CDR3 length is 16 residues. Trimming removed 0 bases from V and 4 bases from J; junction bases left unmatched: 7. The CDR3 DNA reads TGTGCCAGCAGTTTAGCGCCTTCAGGGGGCTCAGAGACCCAGTACTTC. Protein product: CASSLAPSGGSETQYF.

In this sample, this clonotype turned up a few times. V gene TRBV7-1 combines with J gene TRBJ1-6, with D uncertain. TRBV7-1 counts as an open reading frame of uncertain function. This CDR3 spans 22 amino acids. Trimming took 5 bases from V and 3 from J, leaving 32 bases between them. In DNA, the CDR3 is TGTGCCAGCAGCACATTAGGGCGACCCAGGAGGACTAGAGTCTACTATAATTCACCCCTCCACTTT. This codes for CASSTLGRPRRTRVYYNSPLHF.

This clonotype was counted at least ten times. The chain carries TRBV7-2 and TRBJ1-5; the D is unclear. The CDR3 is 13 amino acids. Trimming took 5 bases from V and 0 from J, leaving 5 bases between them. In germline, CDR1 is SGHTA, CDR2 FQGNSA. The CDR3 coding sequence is TGTGCCAGCAGCCCGTATAGCAATCAGCCCCAGCATTTT. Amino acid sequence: CASSPYSNQPQHF.

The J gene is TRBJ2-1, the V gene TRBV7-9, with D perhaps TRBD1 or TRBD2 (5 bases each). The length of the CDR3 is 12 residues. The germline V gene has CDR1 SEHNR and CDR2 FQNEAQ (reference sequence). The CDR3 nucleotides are TGTGCAGCTGGGGTCGGGGCTTATGAGCAGTTCTTC. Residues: CAAGVGAYEQFF.

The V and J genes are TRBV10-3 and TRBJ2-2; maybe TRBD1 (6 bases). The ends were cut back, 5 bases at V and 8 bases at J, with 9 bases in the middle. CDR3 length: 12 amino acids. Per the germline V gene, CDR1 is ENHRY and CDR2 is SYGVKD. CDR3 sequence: CAISRGSGELFF. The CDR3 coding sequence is TGTGCCATCAGTAGGGGGTCGGGGGAGCTGTTTTTT.

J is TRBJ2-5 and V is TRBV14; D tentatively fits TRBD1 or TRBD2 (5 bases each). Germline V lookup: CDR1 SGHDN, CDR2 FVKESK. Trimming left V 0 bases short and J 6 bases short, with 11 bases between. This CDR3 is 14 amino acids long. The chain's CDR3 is CASSQEWGSQTQYF. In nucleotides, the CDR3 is TGTGCCAGCAGCCAAGAATGGGGGTCGCAGACCCAGTACTTC. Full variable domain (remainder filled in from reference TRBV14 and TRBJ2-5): EAGVTQFPSHSVIEKGQTVTLRCDPISGHDNLYWYRRVMGKEIKFLLHFVKESKQDESGMPNNRFLAERTGGTYSTLKVQPAELEDSGVYFCASSQEWGSQTQYFGPGTRLLVL.